A selection of T cell receptor beta chains follows, all from one sample in a study of blood T cell repertoires in COVID-19. Repertoires were generated with immunoSEQ multiplex PCR, while TCRdb's copy carries only in-frame clones and drops some. The profile covers under 200,000 clones, with less than 90% appearing a single time and about a tenth taken by the ten largest. Sequenced input: peripheral blood. The origin of the receptors is an older woman with COVID-19, enrolled during active disease. The CDR3 runs from the conserved cysteine through the conserved F or W. Fields, in order: V gene, J gene, D gene, clone size, CDR3 protein, CDR3 DNA. A D gene is named only where the DNA matches it firmly. Rows may omit the clone size; those that give it use once, few, many or a size class.

V gene: TRBV2; J gene: TRBJ2-3; D gene: TRBD2; clone size: -; CDR3 protein: CASKGLATDTQYF; CDR3 DNA: TGTGCCAGCAAAGGACTAGCGACAGATACGCAGTATTTT
V gene: TRBV9; J gene: TRBJ2-3; D gene: TRBD2; clone size: -; CDR3 protein: CASSAGTSVYTDTQYF; CDR3 DNA: TGTGCCAGCAGCGCCGGGACTAGCGTATACACAGATACGCAGTATTTT
V gene: TRBV4-3; J gene: TRBJ2-2; D gene: TRBD2; clone size: -; CDR3 protein: CASSGTSGNTGELFF; CDR3 DNA: TGCGCCAGCAGCGGGACTAGCGGGAACACCGGGGAGCTGTTTTTT
V gene: TRBV5-5; J gene: TRBJ1-5; D gene: -; clone size: -; CDR3 protein: CASSGIQGSNQPQHF; CDR3 DNA: TGTGCCAGCAGCGGAATTCAGGGAAGCAATCAGCCCCAGCATTTT
V gene: TRBV30; J gene: TRBJ1-2; D gene: -; clone size: -; CDR3 protein: CAHQHRVKSYGYTF; CDR3 DNA: TGTGCCCATCAACACAGGGTTAAAAGCTATGGCTACACCTTC
V gene: TRBV20-1; J gene: TRBJ1-1; D gene: TRBD1; clone size: -; CDR3 protein: CRTGAEAFF; CDR3 DNA: TGCCGGACAGGTGCTGAAGCTTTCTTT
V gene: TRBV10-1; J gene: TRBJ2-1; D gene: -; clone size: -; CDR3 protein: CASSDQASRYNEQFF; CDR3 DNA: TGCGCCAGCAGTGATCAGGCTAGCAGATACAATGAGCAGTTCTTC
V gene: TRBV5-1; J gene: TRBJ1-2; D gene: -; clone size: -; CDR3 protein: CASNRDHYGYTF; CDR3 DNA: TGCGCCAGCAACAGAGACCACTATGGCTACACCTTC
V gene: TRBV7-6; J gene: TRBJ2-5; D gene: TRBD2; clone size: -; CDR3 protein: CASSLVVSSGIQETQYF; CDR3 DNA: TGTGCCAGCAGCCTGGTGGTGTCTAGCGGCATTCAAGAGACCCAGTACTTC
V gene: TRBV6-5; J gene: TRBJ1-1; D gene: -; clone size: -; CDR3 protein: CASSYSFPGRDTEAFF; CDR3 DNA: TGTGCCAGCAGTTACTCGTTTCCGGGGAGGGACACTGAAGCTTTCTTT
V gene: TRBV10-3; J gene: TRBJ2-7; D gene: -; clone size: -; CDR3 protein: CAISDLPPYEQYF; CDR3 DNA: TGTGCCATCAGTGATCTCCCCCCCTACGAGCAGTACTTC
V gene: TRBV6-1; J gene: TRBJ1-1; D gene: -; clone size: -; CDR3 protein: CASSDLLNTEAFF; CDR3 DNA: TGTGCCAGCAGTGACCTGTTGAACACTGAAGCTTTCTTT
V gene: TRBV24-1; J gene: TRBJ1-5; D gene: -; clone size: -; CDR3 protein: CATSDWGGNQPQHF; CDR3 DNA: TGTGCCACCAGTGATTGGGGGGGCAATCAGCCCCAGCATTTT
V gene: TRBV30; J gene: TRBJ1-2; D gene: -; clone size: -; CDR3 protein: CAWSVRVSYGYTF; CDR3 DNA: TGTGCCTGGAGTGTGCGGGTTAGCTATGGCTACACCTTC
V gene: TRBV18; J gene: TRBJ1-1; D gene: -; clone size: -; CDR3 protein: CASSPAWGDTEAFF; CDR3 DNA: TGTGCCAGCTCACCGGCGTGGGGAGACACTGAAGCTTTCTTT
V gene: TRBV19; J gene: TRBJ1-6; D gene: TRBD1; clone size: -; CDR3 protein: CASSPGQYNSPLHF; CDR3 DNA: TGTGCCAGTAGCCCGGGACAGTATAATTCACCCCTCCACTTT
V gene: TRBV6-4; J gene: TRBJ1-2; D gene: TRBD1; clone size: -; CDR3 protein: CASSDGGTGNGYTF; CDR3 DNA: TGTGCCAGCAGTGACGGAGGGACAGGGAATGGCTACACCTTC
V gene: TRBV24-1; J gene: TRBJ1-1; D gene: TRBD1; clone size: -; CDR3 protein: CATSDTGAREAFF; CDR3 DNA: TGTGCCACCAGTGATACAGGGGCTCGTGAAGCTTTCTTT
V gene: TRBV2; J gene: TRBJ2-7; D gene: -; clone size: -; CDR3 protein: CASSEQGYEQYF; CDR3 DNA: TGTGCCAGCAGTGAACAGGGCTACGAGCAGTACTTC
V gene: TRBV4-1; J gene: TRBJ1-3; D gene: TRBD1; clone size: -; CDR3 protein: CASSQDTTGFGNTIYF; CDR3 DNA: TGCGCCAGCAGCCAAGATACGACAGGGTTCGGAAACACCATATATTTT
V gene: TRBV19; J gene: TRBJ2-7; D gene: TRBD1; clone size: few; CDR3 protein: CASSSGQGINEQYF; CDR3 DNA: TGTGCCAGTAGTAGCGGACAGGGGATTAACGAGCAGTACTTC
V gene: TRBV6-2/TRBV6-3; J gene: TRBJ2-5; D gene: -; clone size: -; CDR3 protein: CASSPYRETQYF; CDR3 DNA: TGTGCCAGCAGTCCATACCGGGAGACCCAGTACTTC
V gene: TRBV11-2; J gene: TRBJ2-7; D gene: TRBD1; clone size: few; CDR3 protein: CASSRTGTYYEQYF; CDR3 DNA: TGTGCCAGCAGCAGGACAGGGACTTACTACGAGCAGTACTTC
V gene: TRBV4-3; J gene: TRBJ2-7; D gene: -; clone size: -; CDR3 protein: CASSQSPGQPYEQYF; CDR3 DNA: TGCGCCAGCAGCCAAAGTCCTGGGCAGCCCTACGAGCAGTACTTC
V gene: TRBV19; J gene: TRBJ2-1; D gene: TRBD1; clone size: -; CDR3 protein: CASSFGTGVYNEQFF; CDR3 DNA: TGTGCCAGTAGTTTCGGGACAGGGGTTTACAATGAGCAGTTCTTC
V gene: TRBV12-3/TRBV12-4; J gene: TRBJ1-5; D gene: -; clone size: -; CDR3 protein: CASSLRGSQPQHF; CDR3 DNA: TGTGCCAGCAGTTTGAGAGGGTCTCAGCCCCAGCATTTT
V gene: TRBV24-1; J gene: TRBJ2-7; D gene: TRBD1; clone size: -; CDR3 protein: CATAPRRDRGTYEQYF; CDR3 DNA: TGTGCCACCGCACCTCGTCGGGACAGGGGGACCTACGAGCAGTACTTC
V gene: TRBV6-2/TRBV6-3; J gene: TRBJ2-1; D gene: TRBD2; clone size: -; CDR3 protein: CASSYCAGGCEQFF; CDR3 DNA: TGTGCCAGCAGTTACTGTGCGGGAGGATGTGAGCAGTTCTTC
V gene: TRBV7-9; J gene: TRBJ2-1; D gene: -; clone size: -; CDR3 protein: CASSGGLAENYYNEQFF; CDR3 DNA: TGTGCCAGCAGCGGCGGACTCGCCGAAAATTACTACAATGAGCAGTTCTTC
V gene: TRBV5-1; J gene: TRBJ2-7; D gene: TRBD1; clone size: -; CDR3 protein: CASSWPGQGIGEQYF; CDR3 DNA: TGCGCCAGCAGCTGGCCGGGACAGGGGATAGGCGAGCAGTACTTC
V gene: TRBV5-6; J gene: TRBJ1-1; D gene: TRBD1; clone size: -; CDR3 protein: CASSVRTGRGNTEAFF; CDR3 DNA: TGTGCCAGCAGCGTCCGGACAGGGAGGGGGAACACTGAAGCTTTCTTT
V gene: TRBV5-3; J gene: TRBJ1-5; D gene: -; clone size: -; CDR3 protein: CARKSGGGPQHF; CDR3 DNA: TGTGCCAGAAAATCCGGGGGTGGGCCCCAGCATTTT
V gene: TRBV20-1; J gene: TRBJ1-2; D gene: -; clone size: -; CDR3 protein: CSASPLTRTDYGYTF; CDR3 DNA: TGCAGTGCTAGTCCCTTGACCCGGACAGACTATGGCTACACCTTC
V gene: TRBV21-1; J gene: TRBJ2-7; D gene: -; clone size: -; CDR3 protein: CASSKAQRTSGSCEQYF; CDR3 DNA: TGTGCCAGCAGCAAAGCGCAGAGGACTAGCGGGAGTTGCGAGCAGTACTTC
V gene: TRBV5-1; J gene: TRBJ2-7; D gene: -; clone size: -; CDR3 protein: CASSSEGTRIYEQYF; CDR3 DNA: TGCGCCAGCAGCAGCGAGGGGACTCGAATCTACGAGCAGTACTTC
V gene: TRBV6-5; J gene: TRBJ1-1; D gene: -; clone size: -; CDR3 protein: CASSQRINQEAFF; CDR3 DNA: TGTGCCAGCAGCCAGCGGATAAACCAGGAAGCTTTCTTT
V gene: TRBV27; J gene: TRBJ2-2; D gene: -; clone size: -; CDR3 protein: CASTRDGDTGELFF; CDR3 DNA: TGTGCCAGCACCCGAGACGGGGACACCGGGGAGCTGTTTTTT